This entry describes one TCR beta chain. Its matching antigen is unknown. The CDR3 runs to 13 residues. This sample is part of a study of cytomegalovirus exposure and HLA in healthy donors. Study details: Unique TCRs from HLA-typed donors, roughly 89 million of them, were held in an early data release.

Findings of the study overall: Relative to the approximately 700-donor mean, N-insertions were reportedly fewer in an Asian-associated ancestry cluster in a later analysis.

60 Vbeta and 13 Jbeta primers were used in PCR. Method: immunoSEQ multiplex PCR; TCRdb's copy keeps in-frame clones and lacks some. The sample yields roughly 180,000 clones, roughly 80% seen once. The sequenced material came from PBMCs. This TCR derives from a female donor in good health and CMV-seronegative. The chain combines TRBV21-1 with TRBJ1-1; the table's D call TRBD1 went unverified against the DNA. TRBV21-1 is a documented pseudogene. CDR3 DNA: TGTGCCAGCAGCATACAGGGGGACACTGAAGCTTTCTTT. It specifies CASSIQGDTEAFF.